This T cell receptor beta chain was obtained from a study of blood T cell repertoires in COVID-19 (dated by TCRdb to 2020 to 2022). Concerning the study at large: Collaborator samples came from the United States, Italy and Spain and covered acute and convalescent phases of COVID-19. The material from the prospective study consisted of cDNA or gDNA derived from T cells, B-cell-depleted T cells, or PBMCs. The dataset comprised deeply sampled blood TCRbeta repertoires from subjects exposed to, actively infected with, or recovered from COVID-19. The repertoires were made available in a free public database intended to serve as a resource for research on the immune response to SARS-CoV-2. The samples were drawn from two sources: the first 160 participants of the ongoing ImmuneRACE study, and 1,000 to 1,500 subjects contributed by 6 global collaborators. Sample metadata almost always included a de-identified subject ID, COVID-19 status, age in years and sex. Where available, HLA class I and class II types were obtained from metadata supplied by the sample provider rather than from assay-based typing.

As to this clone: Its antigen is currently not known. No base-level quality is on record; no much larger clone is a single base apart.

What the study reported, not specific to this receptor: Clinical and demographic metadata were provided uncurated, with the amount varying by source and participant.

Samples from volunteer blood donors who had recovered from COVID-19 were contributed by a second Seattle source. Whole blood was collected in K2EDTA tubes by collaborating institutions according to the institutions' own protocols. For TCRbeta analysis, collaborators shipped samples in one of three forms: frozen whole blood, isolated PBMCs, or DNA extracted from either of those sample types. The immunoSEQ Assay, a bias-controlled multiplex PCR, was used to amplify TCRbeta CDR3 regions from genomic DNA. The paper's data handling went like this. The number of nucleated cells in each sample was estimated from the amplification of reference gene primers within the assay. Sequence reads were collapsed and filtered to measure the absolute abundance of every unique TCRbeta CDR3 rearrangement. For each sample, productive Simpson clonality was calculated by taking the square root of Simpson's diversity index across productive rearrangements. TCRdb limited this immuneACCESS table to in-frame rearrangements with V and J called. A share of clones is missing; checked studies link under half to unresolved V genes, and the rest is unexplained. V, J and clone size were drawn from that table, and D and trimming were deduced from the DNA. The sample has approximately 150,000 clones on record, about 83% of them singletons. About 19% of the sample is taken by the ten largest.

Including cysteine and phenylalanine, the CDR3 has 14 amino acids. Kept here is only the CDR3 DNA, which spans 42 bases and is read in frame from base 1. From the germline V gene, CDR1 is SGHRS and CDR2 is YFSETQ. V lost 1 base and J lost 2 bases; the stretch between them is 10 bases long. The sequence links TRBV5-1 to TRBJ2-7; the D gene is perhaps TRBD1, on 5 matching bases. Material for sequencing was peripheral blood. This sequence originates from an older woman who had recovered from COVID-19. The CDR3 protein: CASSLTSGTYEQYF. The sequence in DNA is TGCGCCAGCAGCTTGACGTCAGGGACCTACGAGCAGTACTTC.